The rows below give T cell receptor beta chains drawn from one sample of a study of T cell responses to AZD1222 COVID-19 vaccine. Data came from immunoSEQ multiplex PCR; TCRdb stores just in-frame clones and leaves some out. Seen here are around 78,000 clones, roughly 86% observed once, and the top ten hold approximately 4.7%. Source: peripheral blood, taken on day 0 of MenACWY control vaccination. The receptor set was obtained from an adult in good health. CDR3s include the opening cysteine and the closing phenylalanine or tryptophan. D genes are given only for firm matches. Size values are once, few and many counts, or a class for expanded clones, and some rows have none.

TRBJ2-5 - TRBV5-1 - CASSQGILGGGSETQYF TGCGCCAGCAGCCAGGGGATTTTGGGCGGGGGATCGGAGACCCAGTACTTC
TRBJ1-5 - TRBV30 - CAWSARGGSQPQHF TGTGCCTGGAGTGCCCGGGGGGGATCTCAGCCCCAGCATTTT
TRBJ1-1 TRBD1 TRBV29-1 - CSVLFPGQSNTEAFF TGCAGCGTCTTATTTCCGGGACAGTCAAACACTGAAGCTTTCTTT
TRBJ1-5 - TRBV9 - CASSADSSNQPQHF TGTGCCAGCAGCGCCGACAGTAGCAATCAGCCCCAGCATTTT
TRBJ2-7 - TRBV5-1 - CASSSTQGWDEQYF TGCGCCAGCAGCTCCACCCAGGGGTGGGACGAGCAGTACTTC
TRBJ1-2 - TRBV7-2 once CASSVSVNYGYTF TGTGCCAGCAGCGTCTCGGTTAACTATGGCTACACCTTC
TRBJ1-1 - TRBV6-6 - CASSQGTEAFF TGTGCCAGCAGCCAGGGCACTGAAGCTTTCTTT
TRBJ1-1 - TRBV11-3 - CASSFTRVGTEAFF TGTGCCAGCAGCTTTACCAGGGTGGGCACTGAAGCTTTCTTT
TRBJ1-5 TRBD1 TRBV6-1 - CASSEQGARNQPQHF TGTGCCAGCAGTGAACAGGGGGCCCGCAATCAGCCCCAGCATTTT
TRBJ2-7 TRBD1 TRBV6-2/TRBV6-3 - CASSSRGQVRGEYF TGTGCCAGCAGCAGCCGCGGACAGGTCCGAGGGGAGTACTTC
TRBJ2-1 - TRBV2 - CASSVNRLMGEQFF TGTGCCAGCAGTGTTAACCGGTTAATGGGGGAGCAGTTCTTC
TRBJ2-7 TRBD2 TRBV11-1 - CASSASGTYYEQYF TGTGCCAGCAGCGCTAGCGGAACCTACTACGAGCAGTACTTC
TRBJ1-5 - TRBV27 - CASNSRDGNQPQHF TGTGCCAGCAATAGCCGGGACGGGAATCAGCCCCAGCATTTT
TRBJ2-1 - TRBV5-1 - CASHPGQGEQFF TGCGCCAGCCACCCGGGGCAGGGCGAGCAGTTCTTC
TRBJ2-1 TRBD2 TRBV2 - CASSERGARIEQFF TGTGCCAGCAGTGAGCGGGGGGCTCGTATCGAGCAGTTCTTC
TRBJ2-7 - TRBV3-1/TRBV3-2 - CASSQDGASYEQYF TGTGCCAGCAGCCAAGATGGGGCTTCCTACGAGCAGTACTTC
TRBJ1-1 - TRBV11-3 - CASSLVGGVTEAFF TGTGCCAGCAGCTTAGTCGGGGGCGTCACTGAAGCTTTCTTT
TRBJ1-1 TRBD1 TRBV5-4 - CASSPKDRATEAFF TGTGCCAGCAGCCCAAAGGACAGGGCCACTGAAGCTTTCTTT